This T cell receptor beta chain is from a study of blood T cell repertoires in COVID-19. The assay was immunoSEQ multiplex PCR, and TCRdb's table has in-frame clones only and misses some. The sample comprises around 290,000 clones, approximately 88% of which are singletons, and 1.5% to 2% rests with the top ten. The CDR3 runs 16 residues. Sample: PBMCs or T cells enriched from blood (not recorded which). The receptor's source is a woman between 35 and 50 years old who had recovered from COVID-19. J is TRBJ1-4 and V is TRBV12-2; no check of the table's D call, TRBD1, against the DNA was made. TRBV12-2 is noted as a pseudogene. Here the CDR3 DNA reads TGTGCAAGTCGCTTAGCTCCCGGACAGGGATCCGAAAAACTGTTTTTT. It translates to CASRLAPGQGSEKLFF.